The clone carrying this TCR beta chain was seen only once. Its antigen is unidentified. These data come from a study of vaccination effects on CD4 cells after COVID-19. ViraFEST used viral peptide pools to expand antigen-specific CD4+ T cells before sequencing. The culture ran for approximately nine days before CD4+ T cells were isolated. The healthy vaccine recipients, who had no prior SARS-CoV-2 infection, showed negative nucleocapsid antibodies. Findings and caveats of the study: Cross-reaction with common cold coronaviruses was seen in only 1 of 255 vaccine-induced clones from healthy vaccinees.

Clones were sequenced by immunoSEQ multiplex PCR, and TCRdb holds only the in-frame ones, with some missing. The sample shows some 70,000 clones, 80% of them seen only once. Sequencing was performed on CD4+ T cells from PBMCs cultured with SARS-CoV-2 spike peptides, taken before COVID-19 vaccination. The TCR originated in a human donor who received a COVID-19 vaccine.

This CDR3 reads CAWSVRSGGLMNEQFF. The CDR3 region has the DNA TGTGCCTGGAGTGTACGTTCGGGGGGCCTAATGAATGAGCAGTTCTTC. This rearrangement joins TRBV30 to TRBJ2-1; maybe TRBD2 (7 bases). CDR3 size: 16 residues. CDR1 is GTSNPN, CDR2 SVGIG, per germline (reference sequence). The V gene lost 0 bases and the J gene lost 7 bases, with 19 bases spanning the gap.